The table lists the clone carrying this TCR beta chain with a count of one. This record belongs to a study of immune evolution from preneoplasia to lung adenocarcinoma. The assay was immunoSEQ multiplex PCR, and TCRdb's table has in-frame clones only and misses some. The repertoire consists of some 5,100 clones, with around 82% occurring once and the leading ten covering about a tenth. V was clipped by 8 bases and J by 2 bases, with 18 bases between them. This CDR3 contains 15 residues. Germline values: CDR1 MDHEN, CDR2 SYDVKM. The source material was FFPE normal lung tissue adjacent to the tumor. The chain has TRBV28 and TRBJ1-2; a weak D match, TRBD1 (6 bases). The receptor was derived from a person over 45 with lung adenocarcinoma. The CDR3, as DNA: TGTGCCAGCCTCCCAACAGGGCCCCCAAACTATGGCTACACCTTC. Protein product: CASLPTGPPNYGYTF.